This TCR beta chain was identified during a study of blood T cell repertoires in COVID-19. Germline CDR1 reads SGHDN; CDR2 reads FVKESK. V shed 1 base and J shed 4 bases, with 16 bases lying between them. The CDR3 covers 16 residues. This table comes from immunoSEQ multiplex PCR, and its TCRdb copy is limited to in-frame clones, with some not included. The sample lists roughly 68,000 clones, 80% to 90% occurring once. The clonotype was recovered from a woman aged 80 or over with active COVID-19. The V and J genes are TRBV14 and TRBJ1-2; a weak D match, TRBD1 (5 bases). Sequences were obtained from peripheral blood. The CDR3 DNA reads as TGTGCCAGCAGCCAAGTTTTGACAGCAGGGATCTATGGCTACACCTTC. Translating it yields CASSQVLTAGIYGYTF.